This T cell receptor beta chain was captured by sequencing in a study of T-cell reconstitution after alpha-beta-depleted transplantation in children. Preparation of the TCRbeta library used unique molecular identifiers. TCRdb analysed the PCR reads with MiXCR anew, one entry per CDR3 protein. The profile shows over 400,000 distinct CDR3 sequences, around 13% of them singletons. Trimming took off 0 bases at V and 2 bases at J, with 8 bases between the two ends. Germline assignment: CDR1 LGHNA and CDR2 YSLEER. The CDR3 covers 15 residues. Sample: PBMCs from the stem cell graft donor, taken from the stem cell graft. This rearrangement joins TRBV4-3 to TRBJ1-3; D not certain. The TCR comes from a human donor who donated a stem cell graft to a child with combined immunodeficiency. Here the CDR3 reads CASSQDPSPGNTIYF. CDR3 DNA sequence: TGCGCCAGCAGCCAAGACCCTAGCCCTGGAAACACCATATATTTT.